These 12 T cell receptor beta chains were all obtained from the same sample, sequenced in a study of blood T cell repertoires in COVID-19. The protocol was immunoSEQ multiplex PCR, while the TCRdb copy is restricted to in-frame clones and leaves out a portion. This sample yields approximately 54,000 clones, of which 85% to 95% are seen a single time; around 4.2% belongs to the top ten. Sequenced material: peripheral blood. Receptors were obtained from a man between 45 and 60 years old with acute or convalescent COVID-19.

The chain links TRBV3-1 (or the pseudogene TRBV3-2) to TRBJ2-1; 7 bases agree with TRBD2. The CDR3 runs to 14 residues. The V gene end was trimmed by 3 bases and the J gene end by 10 bases; junction bases not matched to a gene: 9. Germline V CDR1 and CDR2: LGHDT, YNNKEL (reference sequence). The CDR3: CASSHSGMRNEQFF. The DNA of the CDR3 is TGTGCCAGCAGCCACAGCGGGATGCGGAACGAGCAGTTCTTC.

The chain recombines TRBV6-1 with TRBJ1-2; 7 bases match TRBD1. The germline CDR1 and CDR2 sequences are MNHNS and SASEGT. The CDR3 loop spans 13 amino acids. Trimming at V came to 6 bases and at J to 8 bases, leaving 9 bases not matched to a gene. CDR3 coding DNA: TGTGCCAGCAGCAGAGGACAGGAGGGCGGCTACACCTTC. It yields the protein CASSRGQEGGYTF.

The chain is built from TRBV12-3 or TRBV12-4 and TRBJ1-1; D unclear. The CDR3 runs to 12 residues. With 5 bases removed from V and 5 bases from J, the gap between germline ends came to 9 bases. The CDR3 region is CASSPQYTEAFF. CDR3 DNA: TGTGCCAGCAGTCCCCAGTATACTGAAGCTTTCTTT.

This clone was seen a handful of times. The rearrangement joins TRBV10-1 to TRBJ2-7, with D unresolved. The germline V gene encodes CDR1 WNHNN and CDR2 SYGVQD (reference sequence). The CDR3 sequence is 14 residues long. Trimming cost V 1 base and J 5 bases, with 12 bases left between them. CDR3 nucleotide sequence: TGCGCCAGCAGTGAGTTGACATCAGGAAACGAGCAGTACTTC. Its translation: CASSELTSGNEQYF.

The CDR3 region is CASSFGSSGSRYEQYF. CDR3 DNA: TGTGCCAGCAGCTTCGGGTCTAGCGGGAGCCGATACGAGCAGTACTTC. The V and J genes are TRBV5-6 and TRBJ2-7; 10 bases fit TRBD2. V gave up 2 bases and J gave up 4 bases; unmatched junction bases: 9. Germline assignment: CDR1 SGHDT and CDR2 YYEEEE. The CDR3 consists of 16 residues.

V and J are TRBV19 and TRBJ2-2; D possibly corresponds to TRBD1 (5 bases). CDR3 length: 14 amino acids. Trimming stripped 6 bases from V and 1 base from J, with 9 bases between. Germline V gene sequence: CDR1 LNHDA, CDR2 SQIVND (reference sequence). The CDR3 DNA is TGTGCCAGTAGCCGTCAGGGGAACACCGGGGAGCTGTTTTTT. It specifies CASSRQGNTGELFF.

This chain links TRBV18 with TRBJ1-1; D unresolved. In germline, CDR1 is KGHSH, CDR2 LQKENI. There are 14 residues in the CDR3. V was cut by 3 bases and J by 0 bases, with 8 bases left in between. The CDR3 protein is CASSPYSMNTEAFF. As DNA, the CDR3 is TGTGCCAGCTCACCTTACTCCATGAACACTGAAGCTTTCTTT.

This clone was detected a few times. The chain uses TRBV7-9 and TRBJ1-2, with 11 bases matching TRBD1. With 5 bases clipped from V and 8 bases from J, the junction kept 7 bases outside the gene matches. Germline CDR1 is SEHNR and CDR2 is FQNEAQ (reference sequence). This CDR3 spans 14 amino acids. The CDR3 spells CASSRTGGEGGYTF. Written as DNA, the CDR3 is TGTGCCAGCAGCAGGACAGGGGGCGAAGGGGGCTACACCTTC.

The genes are TRBV9 and TRBJ2-5; 9 nucleotides align to TRBD2. The CDR3 is 14 amino acids. With V trimmed by 0 bases and J by 8 bases, 5 bases remained unmatched. The germline V gene encodes CDR1 SGDLS and CDR2 YYNGEE. CDR3 amino acids: CASSVVGLASTQYF. In nucleotides, the CDR3 is TGTGCCAGCAGCGTAGTAGGACTAGCGAGCACCCAGTACTTC.

DNA for the CDR3: TGTGCCAGTAGTCAACCGACAGGGGCGTACCAGCCCCAGCATTTT. Residues: CASSQPTGAYQPQHF. The chain joins TRBV19 to TRBJ1-5; 8 nucleotides agree with TRBD1. Looked up from germline, CDR1 is LNHDA and CDR2 is SQIVND (reference sequence). Trimming cost V 5 bases and J 7 bases; bases outside gene matches: 10. The CDR3 covers 15 residues.

The chain employs TRBV19 and TRBJ2-3, with D possibly TRBD2 on 5 matching bases. CDR1 is LNHDA and CDR2 is SQIVND in the germline V gene (reference sequence). V lost 5 bases to trimming and J lost 6 bases, with 12 bases between them. The CDR3 loop spans 13 amino acids. In nucleotides, the CDR3 is TGTGCCAGTAGTGCGGGCCTAAGGGATACGCAGTATTTT. Its translation: CASSAGLRDTQYF. Full variable domain (outside the CDR3, taken from reference TRBV19 and TRBJ2-3): DGGITQSPKYLFRKEGQNVTLSCEQNLNHDAMYWYRQDPGQGLRLIYYSQIVNDFQKGDIAEGYSVSREKKESFPLTVTSAQKNPTAFYLCASSAGLRDTQYFGPGTRLTVL.

The chain is built from TRBV19 and TRBJ1-1, with D tentatively TRBD1 (6 bases). Trimming shortened V by 7 bases and J by 1 base, and 10 bases separated the two germline ends. The CDR3 totals 13 residues. The germline CDR1 and CDR2 sequences are LNHDA and SQIVND (reference sequence). This CDR3 is CASTDRPNTEAFF. In nucleotides, the CDR3 is TGTGCCAGTACCGACAGGCCGAACACTGAAGCTTTCTTT.